This TCR beta chain was retrieved from a study of blood T cells in healthy people across ages. V was shortened by 0 bases and J by 0 bases, with 16 bases between the two germline ends. The CDR3 extends over 18 amino acids. Combining a sample-barcoded 5' primer with a J-beta primer mix, a second PCR ran for roughly 7 to 12 cycles. TCRdb ran MiXCR on the 5' RACE reads and lists one entry per CDR3 protein. The sample contains over a million distinct CDR3 sequences, 35% to 55% of which appear only once. This clonotype was counted once. The chain uses TRBV5-3 and TRBJ2-1; D is ambiguous. TRBV5-3 is filed as an ORF, its function uncertain. Sequencing was performed on blood. The receptor was derived from a woman aged 55-70 years in good health. The CDR3 reads CARSLEESIRTSYNEQFF. In nucleotides, the CDR3 is TGTGCCAGAAGCTTGGAAGAATCGATTAGGACCTCCTACAATGAGCAGTTCTTC.